These 5 T cell receptor beta chains were all obtained from the same sample, sequenced in a study of STAT3 mutations in large granular lymphocyte leukemia. The study, taken as a whole, reports: At least one immunodominant TCR beta clonotype appeared in every T-cell large granular lymphocyte leukemia patient.

The data were produced by immunoSEQ multiplex PCR, yet TCRdb's version contains in-frame clones alone and is incomplete. The table lists approximately 2,500 clones, more than 80% of them singletons. Their specific antigens are unknown. Sequencing was performed on peripheral blood mononuclear cells. The receptors shown here come from a woman in her 70s with T-cell large granular lymphocyte leukemia. Some clones in this sample may be carry-over from other donors' samples.

V usage is TRBV4-1 and J usage is TRBJ1-1, with D hard to call. The germline V and J ends were trimmed by 4 bases and 1 base, with 10 bases remaining between them. CDR1 and CDR2 (germline): MGHRA, YSYEKL. CDR3 length: 14 amino acids. The CDR3 nucleotides read TGCGCCAGCAGCCTGGGAGGTAGGAACACTGAAGCTTTCTTT. Protein sequence: CASSLGGRNTEAFF.

This clone was observed a handful of times. The rearrangement links TRBV5-1 to TRBJ1-2; D is uncertain. Germline V gene data show CDR1 as SGHRS and CDR2 as YFSETQ. V was shortened by 0 bases and J by 7 bases, with 10 bases between the two germline ends. CDR3 length equals 13 residues. CDR3 amino acids: CASSLVQKGGYTF. In DNA, the CDR3 is TGCGCCAGCAGCTTGGTTCAGAAGGGTGGCTACACCTTC.

The chain links TRBV19 to TRBJ1-1, with D maybe TRBD1 (5 bases). The CDR3 extends over 16 amino acids. V was pared by 2 bases and J by 0 bases, with 13 bases between. Germline CDR1 reads LNHDA; CDR2 reads SQIVND (reference sequence). The CDR3 DNA reads as TGTGCCAGTAGTATAACCCGGACATATTTGAACACTGAAGCTTTCTTT. It encodes CASSITRTYLNTEAFF.

The V gene is TRBV20-1, the J gene TRBJ1-1; D gene uncertain. Between the trimmed V and J ends, which lost 8 bases and 2 bases, there was a span of 0 bases. The length of the CDR3 is 8 residues. In germline, CDR1 is DFQATT, CDR2 SNEGSKA (reference sequence). The DNA for the CDR3 is TGCAGTAACACTGAAGCTTTCTTT. Encoded protein: CSNTEAFF.

This clone has a single count. Here the CDR3 reads CASTPYNSPLHF. For the CDR3, the DNA is TGTGCCAGCACCCCCTATAATTCACCCCTCCACTTT. This chain links TRBV2 with TRBJ1-6; D unclear. This CDR3 contains 12 residues. From germline, CDR1 is SNHLY and CDR2 FYNNEI. V was cut by 7 bases and J by 2 bases, with 3 bases left in between.